This TCR beta chain was captured by sequencing in a study of blood T cell repertoires in COVID-19 (TCRdb year 2020). For the study in its entirety: Collaborator samples came from the United States, Italy and Spain and covered acute and convalescent phases of COVID-19. The repertoires were made available in a free public database intended to serve as a resource for research on the immune response to SARS-CoV-2. Deeply sampled blood TCRbeta repertoires from subjects exposed to, actively infected with, or recovered from COVID-19 were included in the dataset. Sample metadata almost always included a de-identified subject ID, COVID-19 status, age in years and sex. Where available, HLA class I and class II types were obtained from metadata supplied by the sample provider rather than from assay-based typing. The material from the prospective study consisted of cDNA or gDNA derived from T cells, B-cell-depleted T cells, or PBMCs. Samples were obtained from the ongoing ImmuneRACE study (first 160 participants) and from over 1,000 subjects provided by 6 global collaborators.

This clone has just a few counts. It lacks a known antigen. The input lacks base qualities; no much larger clone sits a single base away. What the research found in general, with its limitations: The quantity of clinical and demographic metadata differed by source and by participant and was supplied without curation.

TCRbeta CDR3 regions were amplified from genomic DNA by means of the immunoSEQ Assay, a bias-controlled multiplex PCR. On the authors' methods: The number of nucleated cells in each sample was estimated by amplification of reference gene primers within the assay. Sequence reads were collapsed and filtered to measure the absolute abundance of every unique TCRbeta CDR3 rearrangement. For each sample, productive Simpson clonality was calculated as the square root of Simpson's diversity index across productive rearrangements. Held by TCRdb, this immuneACCESS table contains in-frame sequences only and omits some clones. Under half of the omission traces to an unresolved V gene where checked; the cause of the rest is unknown. V and J calls and clone size are copied from that table; D and trimming were computed from the DNA. Present in this sample are about 160,000 clones, around 87% of which were seen just once. The top ten clonotypes cover around a tenth of the sample.

One collaborating source in Seattle enrolled patients during active infection and followed them longitudinally through the course of disease. Collaborating institutions collected whole blood in K2EDTA tubes following their own protocols. Collaborator samples were shipped for TCRbeta analysis as frozen whole blood, isolated PBMCs, or DNA extracted from either sample type. The germline V gene supplies CDR1 KGHSH and CDR2 LQKENI. The CDR3, cysteine through phenylalanine, is 15 amino acids long. The only DNA kept is the CDR3, 45 bases in frame from the first base. Germline trimming: 5 bases from V, 4 bases from J; junction bases outside gene matches: 8.

The V gene is TRBV18 and the J gene is TRBJ1-5, with TRBD1 identical over 7 junction bases. This sequence was found in a woman in her 70s with COVID-19, enrolled during active disease. Sequencing input: peripheral blood. Here the CDR3 is given as CASSYTGAPNQPQHF. The nucleotide sequence reads as follows: TGTGCCAGCTCATACACAGGGGCCCCAAATCAGCCCCAGCATTTT. Here the CDR3 is joined to the reference TRBV18 and TRBJ1-5 genes, and the full variable domain is: NAGVMQNPRHLVRRRGQEARLRCSPMKGHSHVYWYRQLPEEGLKFMVYLQKENIIDESGMPKERFSAEFPKEGPSILRIQQVVRGDSAAYFCASSYTGAPNQPQHFGDGTRLSIL.